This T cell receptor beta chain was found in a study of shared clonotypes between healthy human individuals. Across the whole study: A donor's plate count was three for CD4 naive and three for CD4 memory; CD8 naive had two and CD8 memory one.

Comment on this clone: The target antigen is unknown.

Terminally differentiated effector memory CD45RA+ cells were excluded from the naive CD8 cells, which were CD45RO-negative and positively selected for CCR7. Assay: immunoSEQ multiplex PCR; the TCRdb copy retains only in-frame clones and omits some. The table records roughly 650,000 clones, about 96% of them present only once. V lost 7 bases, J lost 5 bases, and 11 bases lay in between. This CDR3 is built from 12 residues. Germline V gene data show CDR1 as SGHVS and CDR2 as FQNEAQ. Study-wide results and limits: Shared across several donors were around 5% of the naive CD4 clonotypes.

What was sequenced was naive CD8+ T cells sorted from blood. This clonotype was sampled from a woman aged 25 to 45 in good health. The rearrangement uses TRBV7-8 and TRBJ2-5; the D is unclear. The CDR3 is CASILTAETQYF. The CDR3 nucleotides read TGTGCCAGCATCCTAACCGCGGAGACCCAGTACTTC. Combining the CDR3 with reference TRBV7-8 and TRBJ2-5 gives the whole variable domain GAGVSQSPRYKVAKRGQDVALRCDPISGHVSLFWYQQALGQGPEFLTYFQNEAQLDKSGLPSDRFFAERPEGSVSTLKIQRTQQEDSAVYLCASILTAETQYFGPGTRLLVL.